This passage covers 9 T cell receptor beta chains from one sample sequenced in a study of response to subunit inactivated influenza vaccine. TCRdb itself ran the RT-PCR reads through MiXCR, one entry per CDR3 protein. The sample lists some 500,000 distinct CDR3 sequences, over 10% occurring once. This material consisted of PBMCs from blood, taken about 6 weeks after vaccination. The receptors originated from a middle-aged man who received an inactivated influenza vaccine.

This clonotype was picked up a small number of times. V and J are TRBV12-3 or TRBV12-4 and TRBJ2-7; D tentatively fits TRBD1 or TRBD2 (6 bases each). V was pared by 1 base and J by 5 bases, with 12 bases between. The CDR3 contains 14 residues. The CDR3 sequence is CASSLVTGRNEQYF. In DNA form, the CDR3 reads TGTGCCAGCAGTTTAGTAACAGGGAGGAACGAGCAGTACTTC.

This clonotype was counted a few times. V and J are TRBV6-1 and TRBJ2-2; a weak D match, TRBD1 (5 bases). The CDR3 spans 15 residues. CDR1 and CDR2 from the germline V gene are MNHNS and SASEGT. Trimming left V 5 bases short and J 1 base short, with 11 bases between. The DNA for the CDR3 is TGTGCCAGCAGTCGCTATACAGGGAACACCGGGGAGCTGTTTTTT. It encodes CASSRYTGNTGELFF.

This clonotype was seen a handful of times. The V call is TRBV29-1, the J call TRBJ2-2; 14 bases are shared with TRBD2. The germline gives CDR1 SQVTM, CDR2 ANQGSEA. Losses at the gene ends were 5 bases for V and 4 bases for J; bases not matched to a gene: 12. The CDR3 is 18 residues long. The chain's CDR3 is CSVLLGTSGGGGTGELFF. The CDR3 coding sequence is TGCAGCGTTCTACTCGGGACTAGCGGGGGAGGGGGCACCGGGGAGCTGTTTTTT.

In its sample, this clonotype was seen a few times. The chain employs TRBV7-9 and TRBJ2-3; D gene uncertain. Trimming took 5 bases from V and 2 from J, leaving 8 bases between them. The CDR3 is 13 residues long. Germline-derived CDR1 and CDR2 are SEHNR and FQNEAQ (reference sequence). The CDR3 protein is CASSPEITDTQYF. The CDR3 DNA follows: TGTGCCAGCAGCCCCGAGATCACAGATACGCAGTATTTT.

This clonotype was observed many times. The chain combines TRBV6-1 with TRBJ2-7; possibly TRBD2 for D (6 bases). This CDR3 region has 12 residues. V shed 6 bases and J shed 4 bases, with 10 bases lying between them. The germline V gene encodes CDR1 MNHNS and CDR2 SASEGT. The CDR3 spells CASSGSTYEQYF. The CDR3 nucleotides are TGTGCCAGCAGCGGGAGTACTTACGAGCAGTACTTC.

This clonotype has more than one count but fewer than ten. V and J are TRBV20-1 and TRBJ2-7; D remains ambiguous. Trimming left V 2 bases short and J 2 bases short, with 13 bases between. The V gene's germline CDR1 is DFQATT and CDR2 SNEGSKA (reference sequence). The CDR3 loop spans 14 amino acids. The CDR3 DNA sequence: TGCAGTGCTAGAAAGGCGGTAGGGACCTACGAGCAGTACTTC. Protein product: CSARKAVGTYEQYF.

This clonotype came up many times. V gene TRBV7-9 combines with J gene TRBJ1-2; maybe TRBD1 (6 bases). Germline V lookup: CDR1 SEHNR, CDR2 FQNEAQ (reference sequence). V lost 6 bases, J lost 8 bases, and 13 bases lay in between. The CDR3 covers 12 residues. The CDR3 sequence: CASRRGAEGYTF. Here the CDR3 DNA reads TGTGCCAGCAGGCGGGGGGCGGAGGGCTACACCTTC.

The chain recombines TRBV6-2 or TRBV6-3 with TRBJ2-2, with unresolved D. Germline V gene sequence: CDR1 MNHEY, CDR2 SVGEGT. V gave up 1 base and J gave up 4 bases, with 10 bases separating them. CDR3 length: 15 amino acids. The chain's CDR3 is CASSYFSSTTGELFF. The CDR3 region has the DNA TGTGCCAGCAGTTACTTCTCCTCGACCACCGGGGAGCTGTTTTTT.

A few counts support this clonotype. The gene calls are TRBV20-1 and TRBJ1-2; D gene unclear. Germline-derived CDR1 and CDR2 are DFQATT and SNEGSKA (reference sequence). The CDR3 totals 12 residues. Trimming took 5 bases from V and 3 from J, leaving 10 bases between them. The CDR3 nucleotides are TGCAGTGCTCTGGAGGATGACTATGGCTACACCTTC. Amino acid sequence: CSALEDDYGYTF.